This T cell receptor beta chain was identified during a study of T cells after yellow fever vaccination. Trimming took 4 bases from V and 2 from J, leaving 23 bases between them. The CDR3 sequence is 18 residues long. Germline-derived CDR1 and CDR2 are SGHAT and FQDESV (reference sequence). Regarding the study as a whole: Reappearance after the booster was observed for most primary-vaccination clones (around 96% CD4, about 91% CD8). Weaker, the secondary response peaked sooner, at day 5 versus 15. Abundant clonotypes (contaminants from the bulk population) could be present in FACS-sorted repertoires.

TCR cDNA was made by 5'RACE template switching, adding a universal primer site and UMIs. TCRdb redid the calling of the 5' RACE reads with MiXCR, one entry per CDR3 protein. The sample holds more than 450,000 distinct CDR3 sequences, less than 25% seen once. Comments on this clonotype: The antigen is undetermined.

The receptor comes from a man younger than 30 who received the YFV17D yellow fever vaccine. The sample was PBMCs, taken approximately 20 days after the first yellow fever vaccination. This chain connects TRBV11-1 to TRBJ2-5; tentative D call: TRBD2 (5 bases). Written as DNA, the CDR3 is TGTGCCAGCAGCTACGGACCGCCATGGGGAGATACTCAAGAGACCCAGTACTTC. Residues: CASSYGPPWGDTQETQYF. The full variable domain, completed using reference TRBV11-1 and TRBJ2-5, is EAEVAQSPRYKITEKSQAVAFWCDPISGHATLYWYRQILGQGPELLVQFQDESVVDDSQLPKDRFSAERLKGVDSTLKIQPAELGDSAMYLCASSYGPPWGDTQETQYFGPGTRLLVL.